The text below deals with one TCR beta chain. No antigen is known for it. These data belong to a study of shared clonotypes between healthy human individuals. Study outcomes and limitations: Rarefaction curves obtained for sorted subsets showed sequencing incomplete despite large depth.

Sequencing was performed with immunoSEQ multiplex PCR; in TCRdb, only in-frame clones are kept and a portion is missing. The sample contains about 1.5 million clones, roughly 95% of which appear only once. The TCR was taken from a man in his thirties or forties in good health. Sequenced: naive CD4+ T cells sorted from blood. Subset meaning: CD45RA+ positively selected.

This chain's CDR3 is CASRLPLTTKREHSYNEQFF. Written as DNA, the CDR3 is TGTGCAAGTCGCTTACCCTTGACGACTAAAAGGGAGCACTCCTACAATGAGCAGTTCTTC. V gene TRBV12-2 combines with J gene TRBJ2-1; TRBD2 was called by the table and not checked on the DNA. TRBV12-2 is a recognized pseudogene. The CDR3 length is 20 residues.